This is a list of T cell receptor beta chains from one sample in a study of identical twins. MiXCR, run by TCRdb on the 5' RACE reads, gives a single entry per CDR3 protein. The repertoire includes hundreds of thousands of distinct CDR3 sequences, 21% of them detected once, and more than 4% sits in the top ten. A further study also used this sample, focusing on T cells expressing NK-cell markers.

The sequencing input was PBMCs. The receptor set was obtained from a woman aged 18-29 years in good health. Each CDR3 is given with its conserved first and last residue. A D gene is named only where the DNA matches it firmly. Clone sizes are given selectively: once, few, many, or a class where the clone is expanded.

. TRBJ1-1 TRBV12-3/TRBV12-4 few TGTGCCAGCAGCGGCGACTGGGACACTGAAGCTTTCTTT CASSGDWDTEAFF
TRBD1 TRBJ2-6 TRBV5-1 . TGCGCCAGCAGGCCCGGGACAGGGACCTCTGGGGCCAACGTCCTGACTTTC CASRPGTGTSGANVLTF
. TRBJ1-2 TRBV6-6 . TGTGCCAGCAGTTACTCGTCAGTCTACACCTTC CASSYSSVYTF
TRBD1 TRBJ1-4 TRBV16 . TGTGCCAGCAGCCCCGCAGGGGGCAGCCATGAAAAACTGTTTTTT CASSPAGGSHEKLFF
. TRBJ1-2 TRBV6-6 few TGTGCCAGCCTCGACAGGAACATGGATGGCTACACCTTC CASLDRNMDGYTF
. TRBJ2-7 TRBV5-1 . TGCGCCAGCAGCTCGGAATACAGCTACTACGAGCAGTACTTC CASSSEYSYYEQYF
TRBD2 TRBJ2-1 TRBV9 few TGTGCCAGCAGCGTAGTGGGTAGCGGGGGAGTCAATGAGCAGTTCTTC CASSVVGSGGVNEQFF
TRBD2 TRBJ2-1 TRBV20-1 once TGCAGTGCTAGAGATGGAATCCGGACTAGCGGGGGAAATGAGCAGTTCTTC CSARDGIRTSGGNEQFF
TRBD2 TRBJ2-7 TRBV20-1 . TGCAGTGCTAGAGATTTGCTAGCGGGGGATCACTACGAGCAGTACTTC CSARDLLAGDHYEQYF
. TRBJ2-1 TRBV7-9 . TGTGCCAGCAGCTGGCAGGGGGCGGGGGCCCTCTACAATGAGCAGTTCTTC CASSWQGAGALYNEQFF
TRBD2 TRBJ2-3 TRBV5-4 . TGTGCCAGCAGCCAGGGACTAGCGGGAGGGGCTAGCACAGATACGCAGTATTTT CASSQGLAGGASTDTQYF
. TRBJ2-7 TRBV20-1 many TGCAGTGCTAGACAATCGTACAGCATCGTTGGGGAGCAGTACTTC CSARQSYSIVGEQYF
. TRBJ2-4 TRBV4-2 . TGTGCCAGCAGCCAAGTTTTAGTCGTCGATGGCAAAAACATTCAGTACTTC CASSQVLVVDGKNIQYF
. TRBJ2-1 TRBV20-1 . TGCAGTGCTAGACGCCCCTCGGACGAGCAGTTCTTC CSARRPSDEQFF
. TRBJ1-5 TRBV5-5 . TGTGCCAGCAGTTGGGACAACGACCTCGGGAGCAATCAGCCCCAGCATTTT CASSWDNDLGSNQPQHF
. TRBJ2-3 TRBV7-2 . TGTGCCAGCAGCTCCCCGAAGGGACTTTCTTTTTTTTCGCAGTATTTT CASSSPKGLSFFSQYF